These 24 T cell receptor beta chains were all obtained from the same sample, sequenced in a study of blood T cell repertoires in COVID-19. Assay used: immunoSEQ multiplex PCR; TCRdb lists only in-frame clones, some missing. The sample has roughly 170,000 clones; roughly 90% are singletons. Material: peripheral blood. The source of these receptors is a man between 70 and 80 years old with active or convalescent COVID-19.

This rearrangement joins TRBV5-1 to TRBJ1-2, with D perhaps TRBD1 (6 bases). The V gene's germline CDR1 is SGHRS and CDR2 YFSETQ. V lost 4 bases and J lost 2, with 12 bases in between. CDR3 size: 14 residues. CDR3 protein: CASSLRTENYGYTF. The CDR3 bases are TGCGCCAGCAGCCTTAGGACAGAGAACTATGGCTACACCTTC.

The V gene is TRBV5-1, the J gene TRBJ2-7; D may be TRBD2 (5 bases). This CDR3 comprises 16 residues. The germline V and J ends were trimmed by 4 bases and 0 bases, with 17 bases remaining between them. Germline-derived CDR1 and CDR2 are SGHRS and YFSETQ. The CDR3 DNA follows: TGCGCCAGCAGCCCCCAAGAGCGGAGGAGCTCCTACGAGCAGTACTTC. Its protein product is CASSPQERRSSYEQYF.

To note about this clone: Its ends do not fully match the called genes, so a read error is possible. The chain combines TRBV30 with TRBJ1-1; tentatively, D is TRBD1 (5 bases). The CDR3 sequence is 14 residues long. The germline V gene encodes CDR1 GTSNPN and CDR2 SVGIG (reference sequence). CDR3 coding DNA: TGTGCCTGGTGTGTACTGCAGGGGAACACTGAAGCTTTCTTT. It yields the protein CAWCVLQGNTEAFF.

The gene calls are TRBV5-4 and TRBJ1-2, with TRBD1 matching 8 bases. This CDR3 is 15 amino acids long. Germline-derived CDR1 and CDR2 are SGHNT and YYREEE (reference sequence). The junction had 8 bases not matched to a gene; V was cut back by 3 bases and J by 4 bases. CDR3 nucleotide sequence: TGTGCCAGCAGCTCCAGGGGGCAGTCGGGCTATGGCTACACCTTC. Translation gives CASSSRGQSGYGYTF.

The genes are TRBV7-2 and TRBJ1-4, with a possible D match to TRBD1 (5 bases). The CDR3 is 15 residues long. The germline V gene encodes CDR1 SGHTA and CDR2 FQGNSA. V was pared by 1 base and J by 7 bases, with 13 bases between. The CDR3 nucleotides are TGTGCCAGCAGCTTAGGTGTAGGGGACTTTGAAAAACTGTTTTTT. This codes for CASSLGVGDFEKLFF.

This chain joins TRBV7-2 and TRBJ1-2; tentatively, D is TRBD1 (5 bases). Germline values: CDR1 SGHTA, CDR2 FQGNSA. V lost 4 bases and J 0 bases, leaving 12 bases between the germline ends. The CDR3 covers 15 residues. DNA of the CDR3: TGTGCCAGCAGCTGGGGCGGCCGTCCTAACTATGGCTACACCTTC. Its translation is CASSWGGRPNYGYTF.

The chain carries TRBV19 and TRBJ2-4, with no clear D. Germline CDR1 and CDR2: LNHDA and SQIVND (reference sequence). V lost 6 bases and J 0 bases, leaving 9 bases between the germline ends. The CDR3 length is 14 residues. The CDR3 is CASSSSGAKNIQYF. The CDR3 DNA reads TGTGCCAGTAGCTCATCAGGAGCCAAAAACATTCAGTACTTC.

The gene calls are TRBV5-1 and TRBJ1-4; 7 nucleotides align to TRBD1. The V segment lost 4 bases and the J segment 0 bases; nucleotides outside the gene matches: 6. The CDR3 runs 16 residues. CDR1 and CDR2 (germline): SGHRS, YFSETQ. In DNA form, the CDR3 reads TGCGCCAGCAGCGCGGGACAGCTTGCAACTAATGAAAAACTGTTTTTT. This encodes CASSAGQLATNEKLFF.

This rearrangement joins TRBV29-1 to TRBJ1-3; D is possibly TRBD1 (6 bases). This CDR3 comprises 16 residues. Trimming stripped 5 bases from V and 3 bases from J, with 20 bases between. Germline lookup yields CDR1 SQVTM and CDR2 ANQGSEA. The CDR3 nucleotides read TGCAGCGTTCGGGGTAGGGCAGGGGTAGATGGAAACACCATATATTTT. Translation: CSVRGRAGVDGNTIYF.

This chain joins TRBV9 and TRBJ1-2; 7 positions agree with TRBD1. Per the germline V gene, CDR1 is SGDLS and CDR2 is YYNGEE. The CDR3 consists of 15 residues. Germline trimming cut 4 bases from V and 3 bases from J; bases unmatched to any gene: 9. The CDR3 nucleotides read TGTGCCAGCAGCCCTCGGACAGGATGGGACTATGGCTACACCTTC. Its translation: CASSPRTGWDYGYTF.

The J gene is TRBJ1-5, the V gene TRBV4-3; the D is unclear. Germline assignment: CDR1 LGHNA and CDR2 YSLEER. V was trimmed by 0 bases and J by 9 bases, leaving 21 bases between them. The CDR3 is made up of 17 amino acids. For the CDR3, the DNA is TGCGCCAGCAGCCAAGAATCAGGAGGGCTAAACCTGTGGCCCCAGCATTTT. This gives the protein CASSQESGGLNLWPQHF.

This clone was seen only once. The chain has TRBV3-1 (or the pseudogene TRBV3-2) and TRBJ2-1; 11 bases line up with TRBD2. V trimming: 7 bases; J trimming: 3 bases; junction bases outside the gene matches: 5. The CDR3 loop spans 15 amino acids. Germline-derived CDR1 and CDR2 are LGHDT and YNNKEL (reference sequence). The CDR3 region has the DNA TGTGCCAGCACCACCACTAGCGGGAGCTACAATGAGCAGTTCTTC. Translated, it gives CASTTTSGSYNEQFF.

V and J are TRBV27 and TRBJ1-2; 10 bases align to TRBD1. The CDR3 spans 14 residues. CDR1 and CDR2 (germline): MNHEY, SMNVEV (reference sequence). The J segment lost 5 bases and the V segment lost 2 bases, leaving 2 bases of the junction unmatched. The CDR3 nucleotides are TGTGCCAGCAGTTTAAGGGACAGGGGATATGGCTACACCTTC. It yields the protein CASSLRDRGYGYTF.

This clone was detected only once. The genes are TRBV7-2 and TRBJ1-6, with a possible D match to TRBD1 (6 bases). Looked up from germline, CDR1 is SGHTA and CDR2 is FQGNSA. This CDR3 has 15 amino acids. The V and J ends lost 3 bases and 10 bases respectively, with 16 bases between them. In DNA, the CDR3 is TGTGCCAGCAGCTTTTCTTGGGGGCAGGACTCACCCCTCCACTTT. It specifies CASSFSWGQDSPLHF.

This rearrangement joins TRBV6-5 to TRBJ2-1, with 13 bases that match TRBD2. Germline lookup yields CDR1 MNHEY and CDR2 SVGAGI. CDR3 size: 16 residues. Trimming at V came to 4 bases and at J to 5 bases, leaving 5 bases not matched to a gene. This chain's CDR3 is CASSLGLAGDNNEQFF. The CDR3 DNA follows: TGTGCCAGCAGTTTAGGACTAGCGGGAGATAACAATGAGCAGTTCTTC.

V gene TRBV19 combines with J gene TRBJ2-5, with a possible D match to TRBD2 (6 bases). This CDR3 region has 14 residues. Trimming shortened V by 0 bases and J by 5 bases, and 10 bases separated the two germline ends. CDR1 and CDR2 (germline): LNHDA, SQIVND (reference sequence). The CDR3 DNA follows: TGTGCCAGTAGTATAGACGGGCTAGCGGAGACCCAGTACTTC. It translates to CASSIDGLAETQYF.

The CDR3 protein is CASSLIPAVYNEQFF. The DNA for the CDR3 is TGCGCCAGCAGCTTGATTCCGGCGGTCTACAATGAGCAGTTCTTC. The rearrangement uses TRBV5-1 and TRBJ2-1; no definite D call. Germline-derived CDR1 and CDR2 are SGHRS and YFSETQ. The CDR3 totals 15 residues. Trimming left V 1 base short and J 3 bases short, with 11 bases between. Combining the CDR3 with reference TRBV5-1 and TRBJ2-1 gives the whole variable domain KAGVTQTPRYLIKTRGQQVTLSCSPISGHRSVSWYQQTPGQGLQFLFEYFSETQRNKGNFPGRFSGRQFSNSRSEMNVSTLELGDSALYLCASSLIPAVYNEQFFGPGTRLTVL.

The chain employs TRBV9 and TRBJ2-3, with 8 bases matching TRBD2. This CDR3 has 15 residues. CDR1 SGDLS and CDR2 YYNGEE come from the germline V gene. The J segment lost 1 base and the V segment lost 1 base, leaving 2 bases of the junction unmatched. CDR3 protein: CASSVQAGGTDTQYF. The DNA of the CDR3 is TGTGCCAGCAGCGTACAAGCGGGAGGCACAGATACGCAGTATTTT.

This clone was detected only once. V usage is TRBV7-2 and J usage is TRBJ2-1, with D possibly matching TRBD1 (6 bases). CDR1 and CDR2 from the germline V gene are SGHTA and FQGNSA. Trimming took off 3 bases at V and 5 bases at J, with 17 bases between the two ends. This CDR3 comprises 16 residues. The CDR3 DNA sequence: TGTGCCAGCAGCTTCCCAGGGGTTCGGGTAAACAATGAGCAGTTCTTC. Translating it yields CASSFPGVRVNNEQFF.

The chain employs TRBV7-9 and TRBJ2-5, with 11 bases aligning to TRBD2. From germline, CDR1 is SEHNR and CDR2 FQNEAQ (reference sequence). CDR3 length: 16 residues. The V segment lost 2 bases and the J segment 1 base; nucleotides outside the gene matches: 3. CDR3 nucleotide sequence: TGTGCCAGCAGCTTATCCGGGACTAGCGGCCAAGAGACCCAGTACTTC. It specifies CASSLSGTSGQETQYF. Full variable domain (remainder filled in from reference TRBV7-9 and TRBJ2-5): DTGVSQNPRHKITKRGQNVTFRCDPISEHNRLYWYRQTLGQGPEFLTYFQNEAQLEKSRLLSDRFSAERPKGSFSTLEIQRTEQGDSAMYLCASSLSGTSGQETQYFGPGTRLLVL.

The chain links TRBV6-5 to TRBJ2-1; the match to TRBD2 covers 10 bases. The CDR3 covers 15 residues. V lost 0 bases and J lost 6; bases outside the gene matches: 2. Germline CDR1 MNHEY, CDR2 SVGAGI. In nucleotides, the CDR3 is TGTGCCAGCAGTTACTCCCTAGCGGGGGCCAATGAGCAGTTCTTC. Encoded protein: CASSYSLAGANEQFF.

The rearrangement links TRBV10-2 to TRBJ2-7; 11 bases map to TRBD2. The CDR3 totals 14 residues. Germline V gives CDR1 WSHSY, CDR2 SAAADI. V shed 6 bases, J shed 6 bases, and the junction held 7 bases outside the gene matches. The CDR3 protein is CASSLLAGAGEQYF. CDR3 DNA sequence: TGCGCCAGCAGCTTACTAGCGGGAGCTGGCGAGCAGTACTTC.

The chain carries TRBV6-2 or TRBV6-3 and TRBJ2-3, with a weak D call TRBD2 (5 bases). This CDR3 has 16 residues. V dropped 7 bases and J dropped 5 bases, with 22 bases sitting between them. Germline V lookup: CDR1 MNHEY, CDR2 SVGEGT. CDR3 amino acids: CASNPWTADYGDTQYF. DNA for the CDR3: TGTGCCAGCAACCCGTGGACTGCGGATTACGGAGATACGCAGTATTTT.

This clone occurred once. The chain links TRBV11-2 to TRBJ2-3; D is unclear. The CDR3 extends over 15 amino acids. Deletions cut 0 bases from V and 0 bases from J, with 7 bases between. CDR1 is SGHAT and CDR2 is FQNNGV in the germline V gene. This CDR3 is CASSLDRKSTDTQYF. The CDR3 bases are TGTGCCAGCAGCTTAGACAGGAAAAGCACAGATACGCAGTATTTT.